The 20 T cell receptor beta chains reported below all come from one sample, sequenced in a study of post-analysis software for immune sequencing data. Study observations and caveats: TRBV segments more frequent in patients than in controls numbered a few and included TRBV5-6, TRBV5-1 and TRBV20-1.

Unique-molecular-identifier-tagged TCR beta cDNA libraries were used. From the PCR reads, TCRdb called clonotypes with MiXCR, one entry per CDR3 protein. The sample lists a few hundred thousand distinct CDR3 sequences, less than 45% occurring once. Their antigens are not known. Sequenced material: blood. These receptors originate from a girl under 18 with multiple sclerosis.

CDR3 in amino acids: CASSELAGEHHEQFF. The CDR3 nucleotides read TGTGCCAGCAGCGAACTAGCGGGAGAGCACCATGAGCAGTTCTTC. The chain combines TRBV7-8 with TRBJ2-1, with 11 bases matching TRBD2. Germline trimming cut 5 bases from V and 8 bases from J; bases unmatched to any gene: 8. Germline V gene data show CDR1 as SGHVS and CDR2 as FQNEAQ. The CDR3 loop spans 15 amino acids.

This chain connects TRBV9 to TRBJ2-3; 7 nucleotides line up with TRBD1. Germline values: CDR1 SGDLS, CDR2 YYNGEE. The CDR3 consists of 14 residues. Trimming cost V 2 bases and J 3 bases; bases outside gene matches: 3. CDR3 sequence reads: CASSVWDRTDTQYF. The CDR3 DNA follows: TGTGCCAGCAGCGTGTGGGACAGAACAGATACGCAGTATTTT.

This clonotype was picked up a small number of times. The gene calls are TRBV7-3 and TRBJ2-5; 7 bases match TRBD2. CDR1 and CDR2 (germline): SGHTA, FQGTGA. J was trimmed by 5 bases and V by 7 bases; bases with no gene match: 10. CDR3 size: 14 residues. CDR3 DNA sequence: TGTGCCAGCACCTCAACGGGGGAGGGGGAGACCCAGTACTTC. It specifies CASTSTGEGETQYF.

This clonotype has only a few counts. V and J are TRBV28 and TRBJ2-6; 12 bases are a match to TRBD1. Germline V gives CDR1 MDHEN, CDR2 SYDVKM. V shed 4 bases and J 1 base; nucleotides not matched to a gene: 5. The CDR3 sequence is 18 residues long. Written as DNA, the CDR3 is TGTGCCAGCAGTTCCCGGGGACAGGGGGCTTCTGGGGCCAACGTCCTGACTTTC. It is translated as CASSSRGQGASGANVLTF. Full variable domain (outside the CDR3, taken from reference TRBV28 and TRBJ2-6): DVKVTQSSRYLVKRTGEKVFLECVQDMDHENMFWYRQDPGLGLRLIYFSYDVKMKEKGDIPEGYSVSREKKERFSLILESASTNQTSMYLCASSSRGQGASGANVLTFGAGSRLTVL.

In its sample, this clonotype was seen many times. The V gene is TRBV7-6, the J gene TRBJ2-3; D is unresolved. Between the trimmed V and J ends, which lost 5 bases and 0 bases, there was a span of 6 bases. This CDR3 has 13 amino acids. Germline assignment: CDR1 SGHVS and CDR2 FNYEAQ. The CDR3, as DNA: TGTGCCAGCAGCCCAGAGAGCACAGATACGCAGTATTTT. Translated: CASSPESTDTQYF.

The chain joins TRBV25-1 to TRBJ2-3; TRBD2 matches at 15 bases. The CDR3 loop spans 21 amino acids. The V gene's germline CDR1 is MGHDK and CDR2 SYGVNS. The trim removed 6 bases at V and 0 bases at J, leaving 16 bases unmatched. In DNA form, the CDR3 reads TGTGCCAGCAGCGGGATTACCGGGACTAGCGGGAGGAATGATAGCACAGATACGCAGTATTTT. It codes for CASSGITGTSGRNDSTDTQYF.

Worth noting for this clonotype: One end of the junction fails to match germline, which may point to a read error. This chain joins TRBV7-2 and TRBJ2-3; D not resolved. Germline V gene lookup returns CDR1 SGHTA and CDR2 FQGNSA. This CDR3 spans 16 amino acids. The CDR3 coding sequence is TGTGCCGGCAGCTGGTTAGCAGAGACTCTCACAGATACGCAGTATTTT. Encoded protein: CAGSWLAETLTDTQYF.

This clonotype has just a few counts. At one of its ends the junction is not consistent with the germline gene, which may arise from a read error. This rearrangement joins TRBV19 to TRBJ2-1; maybe TRBD2 (6 bases). Germline lookup yields CDR1 LNHDA and CDR2 SQIVND (reference sequence). The CDR3 is 15 residues long. CDR3 in amino acids: CASSLHRDSDNEQFF. In DNA, the CDR3 is TGTGCCAGTAGTCTTCACCGGGACTCCGACAATGAGCAGTTCTTC.

This clonotype came up a few times. The J gene is TRBJ2-7, the V gene TRBV20-1; 7 bases map to TRBD1. The V and J ends lost 3 bases and 0 bases, in that order; junction bases with no gene match: 5. CDR1 is DFQATT and CDR2 is SNEGSKA in the germline V gene (reference sequence). CDR3 length: 14 residues. The CDR3 sequence: CSASGAGGSYEQYF. The DNA for the CDR3 is TGCAGTGCTAGTGGGGCAGGGGGCTCCTACGAGCAGTACTTC.

The V gene is TRBV24-1, the J gene TRBJ2-7; TRBD1 or TRBD2 may be the D gene (5 bases each). The J call may be mistaken, given a closer DNA end match to TRBJ2-5. Germline V gene data show CDR1 as KGHDR and CDR2 as SFDVKD. The CDR3 runs 13 residues. The CDR3 DNA is TGTGCCACCAGTGACCGGGACCGGGAGACCCAGTACTTC. It codes for CATSDRDRETQYF.

V is TRBV5-1 and J is TRBJ1-2, with D possibly TRBD1 on 5 matching bases. This CDR3 contains 12 residues. With 0 bases removed from V and 8 bases from J, the gap between germline ends came to 8 bases. CDR1 is SGHRS and CDR2 is YFSETQ in the germline V gene. CDR3 nucleotide sequence: TGCGCCAGCAGCTTGGCTGGGGACGGCTACACCTTC. It yields the protein CASSLAGDGYTF.

The chain couples TRBV4-2 to TRBJ2-1; D is undetermined. V lost 4 bases, J lost 8 bases, and 12 bases lay in between. There are 13 residues in the CDR3. Per germline, CDR1 LGHNA and CDR2 YNFKEQ. The chain's CDR3 is CASSPMMPHEQFF. CDR3 nucleotide sequence: TGTGCCAGCAGCCCGATGATGCCCCATGAGCAGTTCTTC.

This clonotype showed up just a few times. This sequence joins TRBV28 and TRBJ1-1; the D is unclear. V lost 8 bases to trimming and J lost 1 base, with 5 bases between them. The CDR3 has 11 amino acids. Germline V gives CDR1 MDHEN, CDR2 SYDVKM. The CDR3, as DNA: TGTGCCAGCCGGCAGAACACTGAAGCTTTCTTT. Encoded protein: CASRQNTEAFF.

The chain employs TRBV7-2 and TRBJ2-6; D is unclear. Trimming shortened V by 0 bases and J by 0 bases, and 3 bases separated the two germline ends. The CDR3 has 15 amino acids. Germline-derived CDR1 and CDR2 are SGHTA and FQGNSA. CDR3 protein: CASSLASSGANVLTF. The DNA of the CDR3 is TGTGCCAGCAGCTTAGCTAGCTCTGGGGCCAACGTCCTGACTTTC.

This chain links TRBV24-1 with TRBJ2-3; 12 bases are a match to TRBD2. The CDR3 spans 17 residues. V lost 4 bases to trimming and J lost 8 bases; unmatched junction nucleotides: 12. CDR1 is KGHDR and CDR2 is SFDVKD in the germline V gene. CDR3 DNA sequence: TGTGCCACCAGTGACGCCGTGGGAGGACTAGCGGGAATTACGCAGTATTTT. This gives the protein CATSDAVGGLAGITQYF.

The V and J genes are TRBV4-1 and TRBJ2-5, with 10 bases fitting TRBD2. The V and J ends lost 1 base and 5 bases, in that order; junction bases with no gene match: 7. CDR1 and CDR2 from the germline V gene are MGHRA and YSYEKL. CDR3 length equals 16 residues. CDR3 in amino acids: CASSQVGAGGVETQYF. The CDR3 DNA follows: TGCGCCAGCAGCCAAGTCGGAGCGGGAGGGGTCGAGACCCAGTACTTC.

The rearrangement joins TRBV6-5 to TRBJ1-6; D gene ambiguous. V dropped 6 bases and J dropped 0 bases, with 12 bases sitting between them. This CDR3 is 16 amino acids long. Germline CDR1 and CDR2: MNHEY and SVGAGI. Here the CDR3 reads CASRIDLSSYNSPLHF. CDR3 in DNA: TGTGCCAGCAGGATCGATTTGAGCTCCTATAATTCACCCCTCCACTTT.

A few counts support this clonotype. This sequence joins TRBV29-1 and TRBJ2-7; D is uncertain. This CDR3 is 16 amino acids long. V lost 0 bases, J lost 0 bases, and 15 bases lay in between. Looked up from germline, CDR1 is SQVTM and CDR2 is ANQGSEA. For the CDR3, the DNA is TGCAGCGTTGAAGATGGGATTGGCCTGACCTCCTACGAGCAGTACTTC. Protein product: CSVEDGIGLTSYEQYF.

The chain recombines TRBV6-1 with TRBJ2-1, with 13 bases identical to TRBD2. The CDR3 runs to 15 residues. V shed 4 bases, J shed 7 bases, and the junction held 4 bases outside the gene matches. Looked up from germline, CDR1 is MNHNS and CDR2 is SASEGT. Written as DNA, the CDR3 is TGTGCCAGCAGTGGGACTAGCGGGAGCAGAAATGAGCAGTTCTTC. Its protein product is CASSGTSGSRNEQFF.

The rearrangement joins TRBV20-1 to TRBJ2-4; D tentatively fits TRBD1 or TRBD2 (6 bases each). From germline, CDR1 is DFQATT and CDR2 SNEGSKA (reference sequence). CDR3 length: 12 residues. Trimming removed 1 base from V and 14 bases from J, with 15 bases in between. CDR3 in amino acids: CSARAPGAIEYF. Here the CDR3 DNA reads TGCAGTGCTAGAGCCCCGGGGGCCATAGAGTACTTC.